The sequence of this TCR beta chain was determined in a study of T cell responses to AZD1222 COVID-19 vaccine. The wider study: Recipients boosted at about 4 weeks or about 12 weeks are pooled. Overall study results and limits: A rise in Spike-specific TCR breadth and depth followed two AZD1222 doses. Females outnumbered males among donors, who were mostly white British; clonal diversity was possibly underestimated. Among AZD1222 vaccinees, only 5 to 7 were seropositive at baseline.

The data were produced by immunoSEQ multiplex PCR, yet TCRdb's version contains in-frame clones alone and is incomplete. The table includes 130,000 or so clones, about 91% detected once. The CDR3 contains 13 residues. Germline lookup yields CDR1 MNHEY and CDR2 SVGEGT. V was shortened by 0 bases and J by 5 bases, with 4 bases between the two germline ends. On this clone: Its antigen is undetermined.

The input for sequencing was peripheral blood, taken on day 0 of AZD1222 vaccination. This TCR came from an adult in good health. This chain connects TRBV6-2 or TRBV6-3 to TRBJ2-2; no reliable D call. This chain's CDR3 is CASSYSRTGELFF. The CDR3 nucleotides read TGTGCCAGCAGTTACTCTCGAACCGGGGAGCTGTTTTTT.